Listed below are T cell receptor beta chains from one sample, sequenced in a study of T cells in localized non-small cell lung cancer. The repertoire was sequenced with immunoSEQ multiplex PCR; TCRdb's copy has only in-frame clones and lacks some. The sample lists 45,000 to 65,000 clones; around three quarters were seen once. The sample in question was PBMCs, obtained before any cancer treatment. These receptors originate from a woman aged 40-70 years with stage II lung adenocarcinoma. Both conserved end residues are part of each CDR3. The order of the fields is D gene, V gene, J gene, clone size, CDR3 DNA, CDR3 protein. A D gene is named only where the DNA matches it firmly. Where a row states a size, it is once, few, many or the class of an expanded clone; other rows omit it.

TRBD2	TRBV11-2	TRBJ2-7	NA	TGTGCCAGCAGCCTCCTTAGCGGGGGGGCCCTCGAGCAGTACTTC	CASSLLSGGALEQYF
NA	TRBV7-8	TRBJ2-2	NA	TGTGCCAGCAGCCCATTCACCGGGGAGCTGTTTTTT	CASSPFTGELFF
NA	TRBV12-2	TRBJ1-2	few	TGTGCAAGTCGCTCCCCGGGACAGGGAAACTATGGCTACACCTTC	CASRSPGQGNYGYTF
TRBD2	TRBV10-3	TRBJ2-3	NA	TGTGCCATCAGTGAATGGCGGGGGGGCACAGATACGCAGTATTTT	CAISEWRGGTDTQYF
TRBD1	TRBV6-6	TRBJ1-3	NA	TGTGCCAGCAGTTACCCTACCGACAGGGTTGGAAACACCATATATTTT	CASSYPTDRVGNTIYF
NA	TRBV6-5	TRBJ2-3	NA	TGTGCCAGCTCCGACCCCTTAGATACGCAGTATTTT	CASSDPLDTQYF
TRBD2	TRBV18	TRBJ2-7	NA	TGTGCCAGCTCACCATACAGGCCTAGCGGGGGTTCCTACGAGCAGTACTTC	CASSPYRPSGGSYEQYF
NA	TRBV7-3	TRBJ2-7	NA	TGTGCCAGCAGCTCTAGCCCAGGGCCCTACGAGCAGTACTTC	CASSSSPGPYEQYF
NA	TRBV11-3	TRBJ2-5	NA	TGTGCCAGCAGCTTAGAGGGCAATCCGGAGACCCAGTACTTC	CASSLEGNPETQYF
TRBD1	TRBV9	TRBJ2-2	medium-sized	TGTGCCAGCAGCCCTCGACCGGGACAGGGGGTAGGGACCGGGGAGCTGTTTTTT	CASSPRPGQGVGTGELFF
TRBD2	TRBV4-3	TRBJ2-7	NA	TGCGCCAGCAGCCCCCGAGGTAGCGGGGGATACGAGCAGTACTTC	CASSPRGSGGYEQYF
NA	TRBV28	TRBJ2-7	NA	TGTGCCAGCAGTCGTACAGGGTTTAGACTCGGCTACGAGCAGTACTTC	CASSRTGFRLGYEQYF
TRBD2	TRBV6-6	TRBJ2-2	NA	TGTGCCAGCAGTCAAGCGGGGACGTCGACCGGGGAGCTGTTTTTT	CASSQAGTSTGELFF
NA	TRBV6-6	TRBJ2-2	NA	TGTGCCAGCAGTTACGGCGGGGTCGACACCGGGGAGCTGTTTTTT	CASSYGGVDTGELFF
NA	TRBV29-1	TRBJ1-5	NA	TGCAGCGTTGGGAAGGGGGACGGTAATCAGCCCCAGCATTTT	CSVGKGDGNQPQHF
NA	TRBV19	TRBJ2-1	NA	TGTGCCAGTAGTATAGACGGGTATGGTGAGCAGTTCTTC	CASSIDGYGEQFF
TRBD1	TRBV13	TRBJ1-3	NA	TGTGCCAGCAGCTTGGACAGGGGGACTAGCTCTGGAAACACCATATATTTT	CASSLDRGTSSGNTIYF
TRBD1	TRBV5-1	TRBJ2-7	NA	TGCGCCAGCAGCTTGGCCCCTCCCGGGACAGGGGCCTACGAGCAGTACTTC	CASSLAPPGTGAYEQYF
TRBD2	TRBV5-4	TRBJ2-3	NA	TGTGCCAGCAGCCTAGCGGGGACAGATACGCAGTATTTT	CASSLAGTDTQYF
TRBD2	TRBV9	TRBJ2-1	NA	TGTGCCAGCAGCGTAGATCCAGCGGGGCTTTACAATGAGCAGTTCTTC	CASSVDPAGLYNEQFF
TRBD2	TRBV18	TRBJ2-1	NA	TGTGCCAGCTCACCTTACGGGACTAGCGGGGATGTAGAGCAGTTCTTC	CASSPYGTSGDVEQFF
NA	TRBV15	TRBJ1-2	medium-sized	TGTGCCACCAGCAGAGTTGGGGACGGGGGGAATGGCTACACCTTC	CATSRVGDGGNGYTF
NA	TRBV28	TRBJ1-1	NA	TGTGCCAGCAGTCCCCTATCCAACACTGAAGCTTTCTTT	CASSPLSNTEAFF
NA	TRBV2	TRBJ2-3	NA	TGTGCCAGCCTCACCGGGCTCCCGTTTTCAGATACGCAGTATTTT	CASLTGLPFSDTQYF
NA	TRBV27	TRBJ2-2	NA	TGTGCCAGCAGTACAGGCATTAACACCGGGGAGCTGTTTTTT	CASSTGINTGELFF
NA	TRBV4-1	TRBJ2-2	NA	TGCGCCAGCAGCCCGAGGATGGAGGGGACCGGGGAGCTGTTTTTT	CASSPRMEGTGELFF
NA	TRBV14	TRBJ1-2	NA	TGTGCCAGCAGCCACCAAAGAGAGGCTGGCTACACCTTC	CASSHQREAGYTF
NA	TRBV7-9	TRBJ2-1	NA	TGTGCCAGCAGCTTAGATGGCCCTAGGGGCTCCTACAATGAGCAGTTCTTC	CASSLDGPRGSYNEQFF
TRBD2	TRBV18	TRBJ2-5	NA	TGTGCCAGCGTTCTTAGCGGGGGTCGGGAGACCCAGTACTTC	CASVLSGGRETQYF
NA	TRBV6-1	TRBJ1-5	NA	TGTGCCAGCAGGGGGGGGGACCCCCAGCATTTT	CASRGGDPQHF
TRBD1	TRBV7-8	TRBJ1-5	once	TGTGCCAGCAGCATCGATTCGGGACAGGGACAGCCCCAGCATTTT	CASSIDSGQGQPQHF
NA	TRBV7-2	TRBJ1-3	once	TGTGCCAGCAGCTGGTCCCCAGGCGACACCATATATTTT	CASSWSPGDTIYF
NA	TRBV4-1	TRBJ2-1	NA	TGCGCCAGCAGCCAAGAAGGCAGGATATCCTACAATGAGCAGTTCTTC	CASSQEGRISYNEQFF
NA	TRBV7-6	TRBJ2-1	NA	TGTGCCAGCAGCTTTCAGTTCGGCCGTGGCAATGAGCAGTTCTTC	CASSFQFGRGNEQFF
NA	TRBV6-1	TRBJ1-2	NA	TGTGCCAGCAGTATCGGGGGGGATTATAACTATGGCTACACCTTC	CASSIGGDYNYGYTF
NA	TRBV19	TRBJ2-4	NA	TGTGCCAGTAGTATCCTCGATCCGGGTTCTCTAAACATTCAGTACTTC	CASSILDPGSLNIQYF
NA	TRBV7-3	TRBJ2-5	NA	TGTGCCAGCAGCTGGGACCACGGAGAGACCCAGTACTTC	CASSWDHGETQYF
NA	TRBV19	TRBJ1-6	NA	TGTGCCAGTAGGCTGAGTAGCTCCTATAATTCACCCCTCCACTTT	CASRLSSSYNSPLHF
TRBD2	TRBV7-2	TRBJ2-5	NA	TGTGCCAGCAGGAATAGCGGGGGACAAGAGACCCAGTACTTC	CASRNSGGQETQYF
NA	TRBV7-9	TRBJ2-7	NA	TGTGCCACAAATGGGGGTGTGGACGAGCAGTACTTC	CATNGGVDEQYF
NA	TRBV7-2	TRBJ1-5	NA	TGTGCCAGCAGCACCCAGGGGAGAGATCAGCCCCAGCATTTT	CASSTQGRDQPQHF
NA	TRBV28	TRBJ1-2	NA	TGTGCCAGCAGTTTGGCAGGGGATAACTATGGCTACACCTTC	CASSLAGDNYGYTF
NA	TRBV5-6	TRBJ2-3	NA	TGTGCCAGCAGCCCCTTGGGCAGGGGTAGCACAGATACGCAGTATTTT	CASSPLGRGSTDTQYF
TRBD1	TRBV5-1	TRBJ2-5	NA	TGCGCCAGCAGCTCGGACAGGCCCCAAGAGACCCAGTACTTC	CASSSDRPQETQYF
NA	TRBV5-8	TRBJ1-2	NA	TGTGCCAGCAGCCCGAGACCCCTGGGCTACACCTTC	CASSPRPLGYTF
NA	TRBV15	TRBJ2-2	NA	TGTGCCCGGCTACAGGGGCGGGACGGGGAGCTGTTTTTT	CARLQGRDGELFF
NA	TRBV6-4	TRBJ1-1	NA	TGTGCCAGCAGTGAATCGACGGACACTGAAGCTTTCTTT	CASSESTDTEAFF
NA	TRBV14	TRBJ2-2	NA	TGTGCCAGCAGCCAAGGGGATTACTTCGGGGAGCTGTTTTTT	CASSQGDYFGELFF
NA	TRBV29-1	TRBJ1-2	NA	TGCAGCGTTGAACAAACCGGGACGCCACTAGGAGGCTACACCTTC	CSVEQTGTPLGGYTF
NA	TRBV27	TRBJ2-1	NA	TGTGCCAGCAGTTTTTTTGTCTCCTACAATGAGCAGTTCTTC	CASSFFVSYNEQFF
NA	TRBV19	TRBJ2-5	NA	TGTGCCAGTACCCCTTTAGGGGCCATAGGGGAGACCCAGTACTTC	CASTPLGAIGETQYF
NA	TRBV7-9	TRBJ2-2	NA	TGTGCCAGCAGCTTAGGCAGGGTTTCCGGGGAGCTGTTTTTT	CASSLGRVSGELFF